These T cell receptor beta chains were read from a single sample in a study of memory CD4+ T cells and cytomegalovirus serostatus. Profiled with immunoSEQ multiplex PCR; TCRdb holds only in-frame clones, not every one. This repertoire shows over 35,000 clones, around 80% found once; its top ten account for around 0.99%. The material sequenced was memory CD4+ T cells from blood. These receptors all stem from an adult in good health and CMV-seronegative. The CDR3 runs from the conserved cysteine through the conserved F or W. D genes are given only for firm matches. Clone sizes are given selectively: once, few, many, or a class where the clone is expanded.

J gene: TRBJ1-5
D gene: TRBD1
clone size: few
V gene: TRBV5-1
CDR3 protein: CASSWNQGEGNQPQHF
CDR3 DNA: TGCGCCAGCAGCTGGAATCAGGGGGAGGGCAATCAGCCCCAGCATTTT

J gene: TRBJ2-3
D gene: NA
clone size: NA
V gene: TRBV9
CDR3 protein: CASSVADTGGASTQYF
CDR3 DNA: TGTGCCAGCAGCGTAGCTGACACCGGGGGCGCTTCTACGCAGTATTTT

J gene: TRBJ1-5
D gene: NA
clone size: NA
V gene: TRBV6-5
CDR3 protein: CASSDGQGGQPQHF
CDR3 DNA: TGTGCCAGCAGTGACGGGCAGGGAGGGCAGCCCCAGCATTTT

J gene: TRBJ1-2
D gene: TRBD1
clone size: NA
V gene: TRBV7-2
CDR3 protein: CASTPTGGYYGYTF
CDR3 DNA: TGTGCCAGCACCCCGACAGGGGGCTACTATGGCTACACCTTC

J gene: TRBJ1-6
D gene: NA
clone size: NA
V gene: TRBV28
CDR3 protein: CASSSPEGFNRRPLHF
CDR3 DNA: TGTGCCAGCAGTTCCCCAGAAGGATTTAATCGGCGACCCCTCCACTTT

J gene: TRBJ2-2
D gene: NA
clone size: NA
V gene: TRBV30
CDR3 protein: CAWTSDWNTGELFF
CDR3 DNA: TGTGCCTGGACCTCCGACTGGAACACCGGGGAGCTGTTTTTT

J gene: TRBJ1-1
D gene: NA
clone size: NA
V gene: TRBV28
CDR3 protein: CASTPGGKNTEAFF
CDR3 DNA: TGTGCCAGTACCCCCGGAGGGAAGAACACTGAAGCTTTCTTT

J gene: TRBJ1-4
D gene: NA
clone size: NA
V gene: TRBV4-1
CDR3 protein: CASSQPGPTNEKLFF
CDR3 DNA: TGCGCCAGCAGCCAGCCGGGGCCCACGAATGAAAAACTGTTTTTT

J gene: TRBJ1-5
D gene: TRBD1
clone size: NA
V gene: TRBV29-1
CDR3 protein: CSVVWGQGPYSNQPQHF
CDR3 DNA: TGCAGCGTTGTATGGGGACAGGGTCCATATAGCAATCAGCCCCAGCATTTT

J gene: TRBJ2-7
D gene: NA
clone size: once
V gene: TRBV7-8
CDR3 protein: CASSPPTPPYEQYF
CDR3 DNA: TGTGCCAGCAGCCCTCCTACCCCCCCCTACGAGCAGTACTTC

J gene: TRBJ2-1
D gene: TRBD2
clone size: once
V gene: TRBV10-3
CDR3 protein: CATEQLAGGLNEQFF
CDR3 DNA: TGTGCCACCGAACAACTAGCGGGGGGGCTTAATGAGCAGTTCTTC

J gene: TRBJ1-1
D gene: NA
clone size: NA
V gene: TRBV5-5
CDR3 protein: CASSLLPGYTEAFF
CDR3 DNA: TGTGCCAGCAGCTTGTTACCGGGATACACTGAAGCTTTCTTT

J gene: TRBJ2-5
D gene: NA
clone size: NA
V gene: TRBV7-2
CDR3 protein: CASSLVLGPPSGAQYF
CDR3 DNA: TGTGCCAGCAGCTTAGTTTTGGGACCCCCCTCGGGGGCCCAGTACTTC

J gene: TRBJ2-2
D gene: NA
clone size: once
V gene: TRBV5-1
CDR3 protein: CASSHGTPTGELFF
CDR3 DNA: TGCGCCAGCAGCCACGGGACTCCGACCGGGGAGCTGTTTTTT

J gene: TRBJ2-7
D gene: NA
clone size: once
V gene: TRBV29-1
CDR3 protein: CSVAGTLLDEQYF
CDR3 DNA: TGCAGCGTTGCAGGGACCCTTTTGGACGAGCAGTACTTC

J gene: TRBJ1-1
D gene: NA
clone size: NA
V gene: TRBV29-1
CDR3 protein: CSVQPSGMSTEAFF
CDR3 DNA: TGCAGCGTTCAACCGAGCGGGATGAGCACTGAAGCTTTCTTT

J gene: TRBJ1-5
D gene: TRBD1
clone size: NA
V gene: TRBV5-6
CDR3 protein: CASSSRKPGQGWQDQPQHF
CDR3 DNA: TGTGCCAGCAGCTCACGAAAACCGGGACAGGGCTGGCAAGATCAGCCCCAGCATTTT

J gene: TRBJ1-4
D gene: NA
clone size: NA
V gene: TRBV18
CDR3 protein: CASSPGQGSEKLFF
CDR3 DNA: TGTGCCAGCTCACCGGGCCAGGGAAGTGAAAAACTGTTTTTT

J gene: TRBJ2-3
D gene: TRBD2
clone size: NA
V gene: TRBV7-2
CDR3 protein: CASSRESGGGTQYF
CDR3 DNA: TGTGCCAGCTCCAGAGAATCGGGGGGGGGTACGCAGTATTTT

J gene: TRBJ1-2
D gene: TRBD1
clone size: NA
V gene: TRBV28
CDR3 protein: CASRGTGRETLYGYTF
CDR3 DNA: TGTGCCAGCAGGGGGACAGGGCGGGAGACACTTTATGGCTACACCTTC

J gene: TRBJ2-6
D gene: NA
clone size: NA
V gene: TRBV30
CDR3 protein: CAWSPWGSGANVLTF
CDR3 DNA: TGTGCCTGGAGTCCCTGGGGCTCTGGGGCCAACGTCCTGACTTTC

J gene: TRBJ1-4
D gene: NA
clone size: NA
V gene: TRBV6-1
CDR3 protein: CASTQKGNEKLFF
CDR3 DNA: TGTGCCAGCACCCAAAAGGGCAATGAAAAACTGTTTTTT

J gene: TRBJ2-6
D gene: NA
clone size: NA
V gene: TRBV7-3
CDR3 protein: CASSSQPFSGANVLTF
CDR3 DNA: TGTGCCAGCAGCTCCCAGCCTTTCTCTGGGGCCAACGTCCTGACTTTC

J gene: TRBJ1-4
D gene: TRBD1
clone size: NA
V gene: TRBV28
CDR3 protein: CANSPGGRNEKLFF
CDR3 DNA: TGTGCCAATTCCCCAGGGGGTAGGAATGAAAAACTGTTTTTT